This T cell receptor beta chain came from a study of blood T cell repertoires in COVID-19. Study-level background: Samples taken during acute and convalescent COVID-19 were collected in the United States, Italy and Spain. T cells, B-cell-depleted T cells, or PBMCs provided the cDNA or gDNA that served as material.

The CDR3 loop spans 12 amino acids. Germline assignment: CDR1 SQVTM and CDR2 ANQGSEA. Trimming removed 5 bases at V and 6 bases at J, with 14 bases between. Original data processing: The authors estimated nucleated cell counts from reference gene primer amplification. The method was immunoSEQ multiplex PCR; TCRdb's version includes in-frame clones alone and lacks a portion of them. V, J and clone size are taken as reported in that table, and D and trimming were inferred from the DNA itself. The data contain 100,000 to 120,000 clones, 70% to 90% of them singletons. This TCR was recovered from a woman aged 70-85 years who had recovered from COVID-19. Material for sequencing was peripheral blood. The chain recombines TRBV29-1 with TRBJ2-7; possible D gene TRBD2, 5 bases. CDR3 amino acids: CSVSPRGGEQYF. In DNA form, the CDR3 reads TGCAGCGTTTCCCCCCGCGGAGGCGAGCAGTACTTC.